This T cell receptor (beta chain) was sequenced during a study of cytomegalovirus exposure and HLA in healthy donors. Findings and caveats of the study: The study labeled more than 150 TCR beta chains cytomegalovirus-associated. Later analysis identified a missense DCLRE1C variant that was linked to TCR beta V- and J-gene trimming.

CDR3 length: 18 residues. V was trimmed by 0 bases and J by 6 bases, leaving 23 bases between them. Germline V gene lookup returns CDR1 LNHNV and CDR2 YYDKDF (reference sequence). In regard to this clone: The antigen is unknown.

The primer mix had 60 Vbeta and 13 Jbeta primers. Generated by immunoSEQ multiplex PCR, the TCRdb table keeps only in-frame clones and is missing some. This table has some 160,000 clones, 73% appearing once. This chain connects TRBV15 to TRBJ1-1, with D unresolved. The sequencing sample was made of PBMCs. This clonotype was obtained from a young woman in good health and CMV-seropositive. The DNA of the CDR3 is TGTGCCACCAGCAGAGATCCCGGCGGGCTTCGCCGTTTGGCTGAAGCTTTCTTT. Protein product: CATSRDPGGLRRLAEAFF.